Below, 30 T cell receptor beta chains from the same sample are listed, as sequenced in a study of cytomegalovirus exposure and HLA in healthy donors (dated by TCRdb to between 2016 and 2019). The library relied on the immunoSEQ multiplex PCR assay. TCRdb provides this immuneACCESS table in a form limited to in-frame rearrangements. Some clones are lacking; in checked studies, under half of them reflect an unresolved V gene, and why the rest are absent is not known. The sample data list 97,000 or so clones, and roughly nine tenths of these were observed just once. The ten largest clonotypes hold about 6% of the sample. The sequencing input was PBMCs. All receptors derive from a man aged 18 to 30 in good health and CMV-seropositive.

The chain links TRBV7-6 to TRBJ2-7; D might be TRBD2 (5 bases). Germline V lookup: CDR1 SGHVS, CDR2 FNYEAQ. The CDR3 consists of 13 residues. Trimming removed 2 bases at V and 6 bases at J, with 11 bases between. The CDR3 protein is CASSLRTAGEQYF. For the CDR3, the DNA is TGTGCCAGCAGCTTACGGACTGCTGGCGAGCAGTACTTC.

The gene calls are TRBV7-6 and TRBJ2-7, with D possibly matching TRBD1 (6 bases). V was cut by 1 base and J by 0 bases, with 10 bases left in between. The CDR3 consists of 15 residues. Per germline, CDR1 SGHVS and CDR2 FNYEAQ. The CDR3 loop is CASSLGQAHSYEQYF. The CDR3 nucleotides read TGTGCCAGCAGCTTAGGACAGGCGCACTCCTACGAGCAGTACTTC.

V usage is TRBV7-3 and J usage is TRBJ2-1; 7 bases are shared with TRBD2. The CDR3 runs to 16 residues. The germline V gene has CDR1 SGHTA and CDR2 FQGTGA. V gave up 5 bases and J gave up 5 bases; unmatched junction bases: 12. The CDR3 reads CASSTEGGRSNNEQFF. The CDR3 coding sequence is TGTGCCAGCAGCACAGAGGGAGGGAGGTCGAACAATGAGCAGTTCTTC. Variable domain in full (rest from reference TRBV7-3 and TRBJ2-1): GAGVSQTPSNKVTEKGKYVELRCDPISGHTALYWYRQSLGQGPEFLIYFQGTGAADDSGLPNDRFFAVRPEGSVSTLKIQRTERGDSAVYLCASSTEGGRSNNEQFFGPGTRLTVL.

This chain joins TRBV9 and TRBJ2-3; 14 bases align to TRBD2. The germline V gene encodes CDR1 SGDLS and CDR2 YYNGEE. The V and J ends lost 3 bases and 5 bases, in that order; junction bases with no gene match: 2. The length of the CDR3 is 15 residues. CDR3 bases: TGTGCCAGCAGCGAGGGACTAGCGGGGGAAGATACGCAGTATTTT. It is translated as CASSEGLAGEDTQYF. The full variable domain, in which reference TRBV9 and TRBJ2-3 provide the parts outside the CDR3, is DSGVTQTPKHLITATGQRVTLRCSPRSGDLSVYWYQQSLDQGLQFLIQYYNGEERAKGNILERFSAQQFPDLHSELNLSSLELGDSALYFCASSEGLAGEDTQYFGPGTRLTVL.

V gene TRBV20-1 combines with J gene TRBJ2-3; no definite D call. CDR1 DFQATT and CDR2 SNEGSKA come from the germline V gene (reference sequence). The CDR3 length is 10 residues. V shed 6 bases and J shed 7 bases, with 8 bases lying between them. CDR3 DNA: TGCAGTGCAGCAGGCAATACGCAGTATTTT. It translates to CSAAGNTQYF.

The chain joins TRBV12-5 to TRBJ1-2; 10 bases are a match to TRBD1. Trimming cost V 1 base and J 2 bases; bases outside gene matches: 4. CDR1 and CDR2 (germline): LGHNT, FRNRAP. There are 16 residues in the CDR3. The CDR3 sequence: CASGLGQGASNYGYTF. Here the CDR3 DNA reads TGTGCTAGTGGTTTGGGACAGGGGGCTTCGAACTATGGCTACACCTTC.

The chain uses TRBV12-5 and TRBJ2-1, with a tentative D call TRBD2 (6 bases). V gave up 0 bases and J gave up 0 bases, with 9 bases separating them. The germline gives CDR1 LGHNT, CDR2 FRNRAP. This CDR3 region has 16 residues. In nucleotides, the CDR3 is TGTGCTAGTGGTTTGGTATGGGGACTCTCCTACAATGAGCAGTTCTTC. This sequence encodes CASGLVWGLSYNEQFF.

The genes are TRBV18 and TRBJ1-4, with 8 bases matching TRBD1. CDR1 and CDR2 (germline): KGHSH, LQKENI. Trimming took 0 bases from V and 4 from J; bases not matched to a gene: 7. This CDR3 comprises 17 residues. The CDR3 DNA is TGTGCCAGCTCACCACCAAACACAGGGGGACGTAATGAAAAACTGTTTTTT. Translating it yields CASSPPNTGGRNEKLFF.

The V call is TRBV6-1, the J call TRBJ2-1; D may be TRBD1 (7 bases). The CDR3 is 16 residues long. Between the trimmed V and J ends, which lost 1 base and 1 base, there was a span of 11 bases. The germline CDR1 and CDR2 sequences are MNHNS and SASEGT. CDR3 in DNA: TGTGCCAGCAGTGAAGTAGCAGGGGGGTCCTACAATGAGCAGTTCTTC. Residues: CASSEVAGGSYNEQFF.

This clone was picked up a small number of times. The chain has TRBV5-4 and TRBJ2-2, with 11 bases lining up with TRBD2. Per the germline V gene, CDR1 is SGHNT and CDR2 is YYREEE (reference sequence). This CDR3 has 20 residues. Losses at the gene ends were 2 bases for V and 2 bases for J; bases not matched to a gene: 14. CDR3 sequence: CASSFPPGLAGGGNTGELFF. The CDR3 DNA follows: TGTGCCAGCAGCTTCCCGCCGGGTCTAGCGGGAGGAGGCAACACCGGGGAGCTGTTTTTT. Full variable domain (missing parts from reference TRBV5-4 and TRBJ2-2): ETGVTQSPTHLIKTRGQQVTLRCSSQSGHNTVSWYQQALGQGPQFIFQYYREEENGRGNFPPRFSGLQFPNYSSELNVNALELDDSALYLCASSFPPGLAGGGNTGELFFGEGSRLTVL.

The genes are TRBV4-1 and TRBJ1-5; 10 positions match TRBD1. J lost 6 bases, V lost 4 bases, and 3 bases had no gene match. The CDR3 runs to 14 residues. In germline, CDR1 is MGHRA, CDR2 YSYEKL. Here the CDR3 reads CASSRQGAGQPQHF. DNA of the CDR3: TGCGCCAGCAGCCGACAGGGGGCCGGTCAGCCCCAGCATTTT.

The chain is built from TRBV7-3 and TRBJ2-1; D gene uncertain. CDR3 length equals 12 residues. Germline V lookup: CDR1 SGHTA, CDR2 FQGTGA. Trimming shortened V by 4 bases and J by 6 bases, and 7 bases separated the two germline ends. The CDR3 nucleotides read TGTGCCAGCAGCTCTACCCTCAATGAGCAGTTCTTC. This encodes CASSSTLNEQFF.

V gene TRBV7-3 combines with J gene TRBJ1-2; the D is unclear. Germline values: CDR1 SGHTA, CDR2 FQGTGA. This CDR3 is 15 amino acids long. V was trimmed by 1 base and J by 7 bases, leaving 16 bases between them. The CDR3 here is CASSLNHGQAGGYTF. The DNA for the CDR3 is TGTGCCAGCAGCTTAAACCATGGGCAGGCGGGTGGCTACACCTTC.

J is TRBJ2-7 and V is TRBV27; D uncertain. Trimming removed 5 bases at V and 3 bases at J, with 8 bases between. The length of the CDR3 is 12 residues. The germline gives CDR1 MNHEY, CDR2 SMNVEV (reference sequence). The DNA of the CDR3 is TGTGCCAGCAGTGACCGCGGCTACGAGCAGTACTTC. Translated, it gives CASSDRGYEQYF.

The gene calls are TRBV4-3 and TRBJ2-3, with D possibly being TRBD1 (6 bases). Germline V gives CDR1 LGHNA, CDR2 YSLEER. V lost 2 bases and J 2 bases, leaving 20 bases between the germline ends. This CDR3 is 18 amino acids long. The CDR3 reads CASSQSVGGMVSTDTQYF. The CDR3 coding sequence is TGCGCCAGCAGCCAAAGCGTTGGGGGCATGGTTTCCACAGATACGCAGTATTTT.

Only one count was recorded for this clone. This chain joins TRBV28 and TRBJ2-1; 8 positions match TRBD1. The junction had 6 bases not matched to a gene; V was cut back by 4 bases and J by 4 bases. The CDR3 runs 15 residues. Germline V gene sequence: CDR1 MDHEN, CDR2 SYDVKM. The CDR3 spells CASSSGTGPYNEQFF. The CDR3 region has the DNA TGTGCCAGCAGTTCCGGGACAGGCCCTTACAATGAGCAGTTCTTC.

CDR3 amino acids: CASSPSPLGGIINEKLFF. The CDR3 DNA is TGTGCCAGCAGCCCCTCCCCGCTGGGGGGAATCATTAATGAAAAACTGTTTTTT. The chain couples TRBV9 to TRBJ1-4; D possibly corresponds to TRBD1 (5 bases). The germline gives CDR1 SGDLS, CDR2 YYNGEE. The V gene lost 4 bases and the J gene lost 4 bases, with 23 bases spanning the gap. The CDR3 loop spans 18 amino acids.

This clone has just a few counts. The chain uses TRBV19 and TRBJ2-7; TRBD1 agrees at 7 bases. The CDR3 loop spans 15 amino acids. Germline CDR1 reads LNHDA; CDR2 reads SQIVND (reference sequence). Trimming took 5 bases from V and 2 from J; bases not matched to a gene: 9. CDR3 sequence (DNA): TGTGCCAGTAGTCTCTCGGACAGGAGCCCCTACGAGCAGTACTTC. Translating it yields CASSLSDRSPYEQYF.

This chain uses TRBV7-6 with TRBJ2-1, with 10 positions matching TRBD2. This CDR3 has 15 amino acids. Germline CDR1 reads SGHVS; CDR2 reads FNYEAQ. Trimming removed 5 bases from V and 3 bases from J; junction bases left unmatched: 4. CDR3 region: CASSGGLADYNEQFF. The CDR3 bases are TGTGCCAGCAGCGGAGGACTAGCGGACTACAATGAGCAGTTCTTC.

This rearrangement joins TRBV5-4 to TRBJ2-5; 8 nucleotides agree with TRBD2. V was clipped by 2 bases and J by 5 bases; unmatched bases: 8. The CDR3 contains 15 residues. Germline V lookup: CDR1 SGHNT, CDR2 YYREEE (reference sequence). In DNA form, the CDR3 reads TGTGCCAGCAGCTTCATCGGGACTAGTGGTGAGACCCAGTACTTC. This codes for CASSFIGTSGETQYF.

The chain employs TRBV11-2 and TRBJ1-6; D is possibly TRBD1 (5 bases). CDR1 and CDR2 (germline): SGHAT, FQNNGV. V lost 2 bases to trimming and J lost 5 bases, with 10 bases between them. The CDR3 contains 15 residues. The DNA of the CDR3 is TGTGCCAGCAGCTTAATGGGACTGGATAATTCACCCCTCCACTTT. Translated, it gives CASSLMGLDNSPLHF.

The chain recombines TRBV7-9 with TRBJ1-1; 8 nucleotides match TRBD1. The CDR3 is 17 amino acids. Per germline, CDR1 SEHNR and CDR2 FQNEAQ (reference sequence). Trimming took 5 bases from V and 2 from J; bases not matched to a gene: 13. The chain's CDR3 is CASSESGGPRGNTEAFF. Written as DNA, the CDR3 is TGTGCCAGCAGCGAATCAGGGGGCCCAAGAGGTAACACTGAAGCTTTCTTT.

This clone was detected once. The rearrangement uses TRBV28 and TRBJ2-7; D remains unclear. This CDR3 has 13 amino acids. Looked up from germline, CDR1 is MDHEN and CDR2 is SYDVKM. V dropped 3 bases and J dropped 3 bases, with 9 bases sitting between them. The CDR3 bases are TGTGCCAGCAGTTTGGGCAGGTACTACGAGCAGTACTTC. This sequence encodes CASSLGRYYEQYF.

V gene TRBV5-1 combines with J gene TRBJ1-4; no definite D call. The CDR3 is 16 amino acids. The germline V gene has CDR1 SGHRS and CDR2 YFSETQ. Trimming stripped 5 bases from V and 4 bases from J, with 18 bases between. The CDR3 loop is CASSPIFGSDNEKLFF. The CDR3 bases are TGCGCCAGCAGTCCTATTTTCGGGTCGGATAATGAAAAACTGTTTTTT.

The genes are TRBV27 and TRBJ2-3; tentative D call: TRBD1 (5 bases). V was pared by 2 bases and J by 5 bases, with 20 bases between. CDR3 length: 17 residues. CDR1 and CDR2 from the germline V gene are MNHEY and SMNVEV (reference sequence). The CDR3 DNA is TGTGCCAGCAGTTTACGGATGGACATTTCCGCCCAAGATACGCAGTATTTT. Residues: CASSLRMDISAQDTQYF.

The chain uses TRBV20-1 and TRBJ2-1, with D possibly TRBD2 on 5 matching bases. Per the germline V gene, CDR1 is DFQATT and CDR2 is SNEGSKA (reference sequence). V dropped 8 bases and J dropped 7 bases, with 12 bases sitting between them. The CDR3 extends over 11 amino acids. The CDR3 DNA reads TGCAGTTGTCGCAGACTAAATGAGCAGTTCTTC. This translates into CSCRRLNEQFF.

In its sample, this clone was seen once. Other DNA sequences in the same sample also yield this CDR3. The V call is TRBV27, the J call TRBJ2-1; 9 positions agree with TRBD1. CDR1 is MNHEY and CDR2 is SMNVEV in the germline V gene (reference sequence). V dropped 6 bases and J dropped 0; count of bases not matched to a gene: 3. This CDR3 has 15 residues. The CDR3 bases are TGTGCCAGCAGCCTGGACAGGGGCTCCTACAATGAGCAGTTCTTC. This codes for CASSLDRGSYNEQFF.

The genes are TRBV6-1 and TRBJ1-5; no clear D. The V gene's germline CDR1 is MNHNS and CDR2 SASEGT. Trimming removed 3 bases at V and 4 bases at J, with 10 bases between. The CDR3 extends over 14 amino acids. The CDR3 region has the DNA TGTGCCAGCAGTGATGGTCAGTCGAATCAGCCCCAGCATTTT. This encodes CASSDGQSNQPQHF.

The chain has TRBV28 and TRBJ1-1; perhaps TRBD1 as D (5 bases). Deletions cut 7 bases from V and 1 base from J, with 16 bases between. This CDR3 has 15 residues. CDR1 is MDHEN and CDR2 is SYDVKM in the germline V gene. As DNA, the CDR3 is TGTGCCAGCACCTTAAGGGGCATAGCGAACACTGAAGCTTTCTTT. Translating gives CASTLRGIANTEAFF.

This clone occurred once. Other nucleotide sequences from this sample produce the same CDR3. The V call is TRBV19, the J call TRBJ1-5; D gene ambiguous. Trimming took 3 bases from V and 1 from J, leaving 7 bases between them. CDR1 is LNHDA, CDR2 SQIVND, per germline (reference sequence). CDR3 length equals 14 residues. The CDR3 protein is CASSILQSNQPQHF. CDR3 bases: TGTGCCAGTAGTATCCTTCAGAGCAATCAGCCCCAGCATTTT.